This T cell receptor (beta chain) was found in a study of T-cell reconstitution after alpha-beta-depleted transplantation in children. CDR3 size: 11 residues. Deletions cut 10 bases from V and 2 bases from J, with 6 bases between. Germline V gene lookup returns CDR1 MNHEY and CDR2 SMNVEV (reference sequence). This clonotype was counted ten times or more. Unique molecular identifiers were built into the TCRbeta library. TCRdb used MiXCR to reprocess the PCR reads, holding one entry per CDR3 protein. The table lists 210,000 or so distinct CDR3 sequences, around 9.6% of them singletons. The chain has TRBV27 and TRBJ1-3; D is undetermined. The receptor comes from a human donor who donated a stem cell graft to a child with acute lymphoblastic leukemia. The sample was PBMCs from the stem cell graft donor, taken from the stem cell graft. The CDR3 DNA sequence: TGTGCCACCGATGCTGGAAACACCATATATTTT. Translating gives CATDAGNTIYF.